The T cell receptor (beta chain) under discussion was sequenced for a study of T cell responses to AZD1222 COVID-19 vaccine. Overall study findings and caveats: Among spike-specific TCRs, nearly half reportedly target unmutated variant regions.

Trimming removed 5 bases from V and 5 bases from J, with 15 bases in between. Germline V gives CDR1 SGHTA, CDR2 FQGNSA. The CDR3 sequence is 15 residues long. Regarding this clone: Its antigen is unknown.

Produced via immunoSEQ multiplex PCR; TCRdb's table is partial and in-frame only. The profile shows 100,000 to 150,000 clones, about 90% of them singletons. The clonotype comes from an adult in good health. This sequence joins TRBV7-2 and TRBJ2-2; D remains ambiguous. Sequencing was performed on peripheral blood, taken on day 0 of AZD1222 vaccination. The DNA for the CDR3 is TGTGCCAGCAGCCTACCCCTTATGAGGACCGGGGAGCTGTTTTTT. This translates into CASSLPLMRTGELFF. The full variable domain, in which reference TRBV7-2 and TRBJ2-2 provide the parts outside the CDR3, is GAGVSQSPSNKVTEKGKDVELRCDPISGHTALYWYRQSLGQGLEFLIYFQGNSAPDKSGLPSDRFSAERTGGSVSTLTIQRTQQEDSAVYLCASSLPLMRTGELFFGEGSRLTVL.